Following are 14 T cell receptor beta chains from one sample sequenced in a study of HIV-infected patients and healthy controls. Alpha and beta constant-region primers primed reverse transcription of about 500 ng RNA. Separate chain-specific third strand synthesis with multiplexing indices produced the alpha and beta libraries. TCRdb recomputed calls from the 5' RACE reads with MiXCR, one row per CDR3 protein. The sample has 10,000 to 15,000 distinct CDR3 sequences, under 13% seen once. Whole blood was used without fractionation, so all unsorted peripheral T cells were included. The sequenced material came from blood. These receptors were collected from an adult in good health.

This clonotype was counted many times. The V gene is TRBV6-5, the J gene TRBJ1-2; D ambiguous. CDR3 length equals 15 residues. The germline CDR1 and CDR2 sequences are MNHEY and SVGAGI. V lost 0 bases, J lost 2 bases, and 10 bases lay in between. CDR3 DNA sequence: TGTGCCAGCAGTTACTCGACACAGAAGAACTATGGCTACACCTTC. Translation gives CASSYSTQKNYGYTF.

Within the sample, this clonotype is medium-sized. The V call is TRBV29-1, the J call TRBJ1-2; 8 bases agree with TRBD1. Trimming cost V 0 bases and J 6 bases; bases outside gene matches: 6. Germline CDR1 and CDR2: SQVTM and ANQGSEA. The CDR3 totals 14 residues. The CDR3 DNA reads TGCAGCGTTGAAGACTTTGGACAGGGAAATGGCTACACCTTC. This encodes CSVEDFGQGNGYTF. Looking up the rest from reference TRBV29-1 and TRBJ1-2 gives the full variable domain: SAVISQKPSRDICQRGTSLTIQCQVDSQVTMMFWYRQQPGQSLTLIATANQGSEATYESGFVIDKFPISRPNLTFSTLTVSNMSPEDSSIYLCSVEDFGQGNGYTFGSGTRLTVV.

By its share, this clonotype is large (0.1 to 1%). This chain joins TRBV28 and TRBJ1-2; a possible D gene is TRBD1 (6 bases). This CDR3 has 14 amino acids. The germline V gene encodes CDR1 MDHEN and CDR2 SYDVKM. The germline V and J ends were trimmed by 5 bases and 8 bases, with 18 bases remaining between them. This CDR3 reads CASSIDRGLGGYTF. The CDR3 DNA is TGTGCCAGCAGTATAGATAGGGGGTTAGGAGGCTACACCTTC.

This clonotype ranks as medium-sized (0.01 to 0.1%). J is TRBJ2-1 and V is TRBV28; maybe TRBD2 (6 bases). Trimming cost V 10 bases and J 5 bases, with 18 bases left between them. This CDR3 is 14 amino acids long. Germline V gives CDR1 MDHEN, CDR2 SYDVKM. In nucleotides, the CDR3 is TGTGCCACAGCTAGCGAGCAGACGAACAATGAGCAGTTCTTC. Residues: CATASEQTNNEQFF.

In its sample, this clonotype was seen many times. At one of its ends the junction is not consistent with the germline gene, which may arise from a read error. The chain is built from TRBV7-2 and TRBJ2-5; 8 bases map to TRBD1. This CDR3 has 13 residues. Germline V gives CDR1 SGHTA, CDR2 FQGNSA. CDR3 DNA sequence: TGTGCCAGCACCTTACAGGGGGGAGAGACCCAGTACTTC. Protein: CASTLQGGETQYF.

In this sample, this clonotype turned up many times. This rearrangement joins TRBV6-2 or TRBV6-3 to TRBJ2-5; 8 nucleotides line up with TRBD2. The germline V gene has CDR1 MNHEY and CDR2 SVGEGT. Germline trimming cut 7 bases from V and 5 bases from J; bases unmatched to any gene: 9. The CDR3 consists of 14 residues. The DNA for the CDR3 is TGTGCCAGCAAGGAACTAGCGGTCCGGGAGACCCAGTACTTC. Protein: CASKELAVRETQYF.

This clonotype is medium-sized (0.01 to 0.1%) within its sample. The chain employs TRBV20-1 and TRBJ1-5; TRBD1 matches at 9 bases. Per germline, CDR1 DFQATT and CDR2 SNEGSKA (reference sequence). This CDR3 spans 14 amino acids. V shed 5 bases and J 5 bases; nucleotides not matched to a gene: 7. The CDR3 coding sequence is TGCAGTGCTGGGGGACAGGGTATGGATCAGCCCCAGCATTTT. Protein sequence: CSAGGQGMDQPQHF.

The rearrangement joins TRBV18 to TRBJ1-5; D is possibly TRBD1 (6 bases). The germline CDR1 and CDR2 sequences are KGHSH and LQKENI. The CDR3 spans 16 residues. Trimming cost V 3 bases and J 0 bases, with 12 bases left between them. Here the CDR3 reads CASSPDRPDSNQPQHF. DNA of the CDR3: TGTGCCAGCTCACCCGACAGGCCGGATAGCAATCAGCCCCAGCATTTT.

The CDR3 loop reads CASSSPGGGVTDTQYF. The CDR3 DNA is TGTGCCAGCAGCTCCCCCGGGGGTGGCGTCACAGATACGCAGTATTTT. The genes are TRBV7-8 and TRBJ2-3; tentatively, D is TRBD2 (6 bases). The germline CDR1 and CDR2 sequences are SGHVS and FQNEAQ. Trimming left V 4 bases short and J 2 bases short, with 16 bases between. CDR3 size: 16 residues.

By proportion, this clonotype is medium-sized (0.01 to 0.1%). J is TRBJ2-1 and V is TRBV7-9, with 9 bases identical to TRBD1. The CDR3 totals 13 residues. CDR1 is SEHNR and CDR2 is FQNEAQ in the germline V gene (reference sequence). V trimming: 5 bases; J trimming: 9 bases; junction bases outside the gene matches: 5. The CDR3 reads CASSHRDRVEQFF. CDR3 sequence (DNA): TGTGCCAGCAGCCACCGGGACAGGGTTGAGCAGTTCTTC.

This clonotype was recorded at least ten times. The V and J genes are TRBV12-3 or TRBV12-4 and TRBJ2-1; TRBD1 matches 7 bases. V shed 8 bases and J 4 bases; nucleotides not matched to a gene: 8. This CDR3 comprises 14 residues. CDR3 in amino acids: CASGSGQYYNEQFF. For the CDR3, the DNA is TGTGCCAGCGGTTCGGGACAGTATTACAATGAGCAGTTCTTC.

This clonotype was found many times. V and J are TRBV7-2 and TRBJ1-2; possibly TRBD1 for D (5 bases). The germline V gene encodes CDR1 SGHTA and CDR2 FQGNSA. The CDR3 consists of 12 residues. Trimming left V 5 bases short and J 8 bases short, with 12 bases between. The DNA of the CDR3 is TGTGCCAGCAGCCCGGAGGGGCGCGGCTACACCTTC. It encodes CASSPEGRGYTF.

This clonotype was picked up many times. This CDR3 reads CASSPPNSGNTIYF. CDR3 sequence (DNA): TGTGCCAGCTCACCACCGAACTCTGGAAACACCATATATTTT. The chain is built from TRBV18 and TRBJ1-3; D gene unclear. Trimming left V 0 bases short and J 0 bases short, with 3 bases between. CDR1 is KGHSH, CDR2 LQKENI, per germline. The CDR3 runs 14 residues.

This sequence joins TRBV30 and TRBJ1-5; D unclear. The CDR3 contains 13 residues. Germline V gene lookup returns CDR1 GTSNPN and CDR2 SVGIG (reference sequence). Between the trimmed V and J ends, which lost 1 base and 7 bases, there was a span of 11 bases. For the CDR3, the DNA is TGTGCCTGGAGTGGCGGGGTGGGCCAGCCCCAGCATTTT. Translated, it gives CAWSGGVGQPQHF.